This T cell receptor (beta chain) was observed in a study of cytomegalovirus exposure and HLA in healthy donors. Study-wide points: Later on, an analysis found that several of the most significant clusters appeared to be linked to common viral pathogens, which included parvovirus B19. The study flagged some 170 TCR beta chains as cytomegalovirus-associated. Using the classifier, cytomegalovirus status was reportedly diagnosed with high specificity and sensitivity.

Trimming removed 1 base at V and 3 bases at J, with 9 bases between. Germline V gene sequence: CDR1 SGHAT, CDR2 FQNNGV. The CDR3 loop spans 15 amino acids. Amplification used 60 Vbeta primers and 13 Jbeta primers. Generated by immunoSEQ multiplex PCR, the TCRdb table keeps only in-frame clones and is missing some. The table includes 95,000 to 150,000 clones, 70% to 80% detected once. With regard to this clone: What it recognizes is unknown.

V usage is TRBV11-2 and J usage is TRBJ1-4; perhaps TRBD1 as D (5 bases). Sequenced material: PBMCs. This receptor was identified in a woman aged 40-49 years in good health and CMV-seropositive. The CDR3 here is CASSLGQQANEKLFF. The DNA of the CDR3 is TGTGCCAGCAGCTTAGGGCAACAGGCTAATGAAAAACTGTTTTTT.